The 23 T cell receptor beta chains below come from one sample, sequenced in a study of blood T cell repertoires in COVID-19. Assay: immunoSEQ multiplex PCR; the TCRdb copy retains only in-frame clones and omits some. This table holds roughly 170,000 clones, almost 80% found once. The sample was peripheral blood. Source of these receptors: a woman in her 70s with acute or convalescent COVID-19.

The rearrangement uses TRBV7-2 and TRBJ2-5; 8 positions agree with TRBD2. The CDR3 is 17 residues long. Germline loops: CDR1 SGHTA, CDR2 FQGNSA. J gave up 3 bases and V 3 bases, and 12 bases lay outside the gene matches. The CDR3 sequence is CASSFRGSPGGEETQYF. CDR3 in DNA: TGTGCCAGCAGCTTTAGGGGCTCGCCGGGAGGGGAAGAGACCCAGTACTTC.

A few counts support this clone. The V gene is TRBV18, the J gene TRBJ1-3, with 9 bases matching TRBD1. In germline, CDR1 is KGHSH, CDR2 LQKENI. This CDR3 has 16 residues. The V gene end was trimmed by 5 bases and the J gene end by 3 bases; junction bases not matched to a gene: 8. For the CDR3, the DNA is TGTGCCAGCTCAGCGTCCGGGACAGGGAGTGGAAACACCATATATTTT. Its protein is CASSASGTGSGNTIYF. Supplemented by reference TRBV18 and TRBJ1-3, the full variable domain reads NAGVMQNPRHLVRRRGQEARLRCSPMKGHSHVYWYRQLPEEGLKFMVYLQKENIIDESGMPKERFSAEFPKEGPSILRIQQVVRGDSAAYFCASSASGTGSGNTIYFGEGSWLTVV.

The rearrangement links TRBV11-2 to TRBJ2-2; TRBD1 matches at 9 bases. Germline V gene data show CDR1 as SGHAT and CDR2 as FQNNGV. The V gene end was trimmed by 5 bases and the J gene end by 4 bases; junction bases not matched to a gene: 8. This CDR3 region has 16 residues. CDR3 sequence: CASSPRTGVVTGELFF. CDR3 nucleotides: TGTGCCAGCAGCCCTCGGACAGGGGTTGTCACCGGGGAGCTGTTTTTT.

This chain connects TRBV2 to TRBJ2-7, with a tentative D call TRBD2 (6 bases). This CDR3 comprises 14 residues. Deletions cut 8 bases from V and 2 bases from J, with 16 bases between. Germline-derived CDR1 and CDR2 are SNHLY and FYNNEI. The CDR3 coding sequence is TGTGCCAGCTCTCAGGGACTGCCTCCCTACGAGCAGTACTTC. The encoded protein is CASSQGLPPYEQYF.

The chain has TRBV5-1 and TRBJ1-2; D gene unclear. The CDR3 has 14 amino acids. Trimming shortened V by 3 bases and J by 7 bases, and 16 bases separated the two germline ends. Germline CDR1 reads SGHRS; CDR2 reads YFSETQ. Here the CDR3 DNA reads TGCGCCAGCAGCTCGGGTTGGGTTGCCGGTGGCTACACCTTC. Its translation is CASSSGWVAGGYTF.

The J gene is TRBJ2-1, the V gene TRBV30; D perhaps matches TRBD1 (8 bases). Germline V gene lookup returns CDR1 GTSNPN and CDR2 SVGIG (reference sequence). CDR3 length: 21 residues. Trimming stripped 1 base from V and 5 bases from J, with 33 bases between. The CDR3 loop is CAWSAYSGGISGEGLNNEQFF. The CDR3, as DNA: TGTGCCTGGAGTGCGTACTCAGGGGGCATTTCGGGGGAGGGCCTCAACAATGAGCAGTTCTTC.

This chain joins TRBV27 and TRBJ2-7, with 8 nucleotides matching TRBD1. The CDR3 is 14 amino acids. Germline V CDR1 and CDR2: MNHEY, SMNVEV (reference sequence). J gave up 5 bases and V 5 bases, and 8 bases lay outside the gene matches. The CDR3 is CASSRTGKAHEQYF. CDR3 DNA sequence: TGTGCCAGCAGTCGGACAGGGAAGGCCCACGAGCAGTACTTC.

J is TRBJ2-1 and V is TRBV18, with 12 bases lining up with TRBD2. Losses at the gene ends were 5 bases for V and 8 bases for J; bases not matched to a gene: 7. The germline V gene encodes CDR1 KGHSH and CDR2 LQKENI. The CDR3 consists of 15 residues. The CDR3 sequence: CASSGGLAGSDEQFF. CDR3 sequence (DNA): TGTGCCAGCTCAGGCGGACTAGCGGGATCGGATGAGCAGTTCTTC.

The chain links TRBV6-2 or TRBV6-3 to TRBJ1-2; D is possibly TRBD1 (6 bases). Germline loops: CDR1 MNHEY, CDR2 SVGEGT. The CDR3 is made up of 13 amino acids. The V end lost 5 bases, the J end lost 7 bases, and 14 bases lay between the germline ends. CDR3 DNA: TGTGCCAGCAGTCACGAACAGGGCTCTGGCTACACCTTC. Protein sequence: CASSHEQGSGYTF.

The chain recombines TRBV24-1 with TRBJ2-3; TRBD1 is a possible D gene (5 bases). The CDR3 totals 11 residues. V shed 5 bases and J shed 6 bases, with 5 bases lying between them. CDR1 and CDR2 (germline): KGHDR, SFDVKD. CDR3: CATSAGDTQYF. CDR3 bases: TGTGCCACCAGTGCAGGGGATACGCAGTATTTT.

This chain uses TRBV29-1 with TRBJ1-2, with no clear D. CDR3 length: 12 residues. Trimming left V 4 bases short and J 1 base short, with 7 bases between. The germline V gene has CDR1 SQVTM and CDR2 ANQGSEA. The CDR3 spells CSVVRDNYGYTF. CDR3 sequence (DNA): TGCAGCGTTGTTCGGGATAACTATGGCTACACCTTC.

The table lists this clone with many counts. The chain is built from TRBV2 and TRBJ2-1; 9 nucleotides align to TRBD1. V trimming: 6 bases; J trimming: 6 bases; junction bases outside the gene matches: 9. CDR1 and CDR2 (germline): SNHLY, FYNNEI. The CDR3 runs 15 residues. The CDR3 DNA sequence: TGTGCCAGCAGCCGATCACAGGGGGCATTCAATGAGCAGTTCTTC. Translating it yields CASSRSQGAFNEQFF.

The J gene is TRBJ1-1, the V gene TRBV5-1, with TRBD1 as a possible D gene (6 bases). The V end lost 4 bases, the J end lost 0 bases, and 10 bases lay between the germline ends. The length of the CDR3 is 14 residues. Per germline, CDR1 SGHRS and CDR2 YFSETQ. CDR3 protein: CASSAGGLNTEAFF. The CDR3 DNA is TGCGCCAGCAGCGCGGGGGGCTTGAACACTGAAGCTTTCTTT. Filled out from reference TRBV5-1 and TRBJ1-1, the complete variable domain reads KAGVTQTPRYLIKTRGQQVTLSCSPISGHRSVSWYQQTPGQGLQFLFEYFSETQRNKGNFPGRFSGRQFSNSRSEMNVSTLELGDSALYLCASSAGGLNTEAFFGQGTRLTVV.

This chain connects TRBV6-1 to TRBJ2-1; a possible D gene is TRBD2 (7 bases). The germline V and J ends were trimmed by 1 base and 15 bases, with 22 bases remaining between them. From germline, CDR1 is MNHNS and CDR2 SASEGT. The length of the CDR3 is 15 residues. The CDR3 DNA is TGTGCCAGCAGTGAAGATCGGGGGGCAAGCGGGCGTTGGTTCTTC. Protein sequence: CASSEDRGASGRWFF.

The J gene is TRBJ1-1, the V gene TRBV14; D unclear. This CDR3 contains 16 residues. The ends were cut back, 0 bases at V and 7 bases at J, with 18 bases in the middle. Germline lookup yields CDR1 SGHDN and CDR2 FVKESK. CDR3 DNA: TGTGCCAGCAGCCAAGATTTATCTCGTTTTGGCGGTGAAGCTTTCTTT. Protein product: CASSQDLSRFGGEAFF.

The CDR3 is CASSGDSYEQYF. The CDR3 nucleotides are TGTGCCAGCTCAGGAGACTCCTACGAGCAGTACTTC. This chain uses TRBV18 with TRBJ2-7; D remains unclear. CDR1 and CDR2 (germline): KGHSH, LQKENI. Between the trimmed V and J ends, which lost 5 bases and 0 bases, there was a span of 5 bases. This CDR3 spans 12 amino acids.

This CDR3 reads CASGSAGTGLHEQYF. CDR3 nucleotide sequence: TGTGCTAGTGGTTCAGCCGGGACAGGGTTACACGAGCAGTACTTC. V usage is TRBV12-5 and J usage is TRBJ2-7; 9 positions match TRBD1. Germline values: CDR1 LGHNT, CDR2 FRNRAP. The CDR3 extends over 15 amino acids. J lost 5 bases, V lost 4 bases, and 9 bases had no gene match. Using reference TRBV12-5 and TRBJ2-7 for the parts outside the CDR3, the full variable domain is DARVTQTPRHKVTEMGQEVTMRCQPILGHNTVFWYRQTMMQGLELLAYFRNRAPLDDSGMPKDRFSAEMPDATLATLKIQPSEPRDSAVYFCASGSAGTGLHEQYFGPGTRLTVT.

The chain joins TRBV10-3 to TRBJ2-3; 13 positions match TRBD2. Germline CDR1 is ENHRY and CDR2 is SYGVKD. The J segment lost 4 bases and the V segment lost 10 bases, leaving 5 bases of the junction unmatched. The CDR3 runs to 14 residues. CDR3 loop: CATGTSGIADTQYF. The CDR3 nucleotides are TGTGCCACCGGGACTAGCGGGATCGCAGATACGCAGTATTTT.

A few counts support this clone. V and J are TRBV7-3 and TRBJ2-1; D possibly corresponds to TRBD1 (6 bases). Trimming removed 1 base at V and 5 bases at J, with 6 bases between. From germline, CDR1 is SGHTA and CDR2 FQGTGA. The CDR3 extends over 13 amino acids. The CDR3 sequence is CASSLNRDNEQFF. The DNA of the CDR3 is TGTGCCAGCAGCTTAAACAGGGACAATGAGCAGTTCTTC.

V and J are TRBV2 and TRBJ2-7; 13 bases agree with TRBD2. The CDR3 has 17 residues. The germline V gene has CDR1 SNHLY and CDR2 FYNNEI. The junction had 7 bases not matched to a gene; V was cut back by 1 base and J by 4 bases. The CDR3 protein is CASSEGTSGRLRYEQYF. The DNA for the CDR3 is TGTGCCAGCAGTGAAGGGACTAGCGGGAGACTTCGATACGAGCAGTACTTC.

This clone turned up a few times. V and J are TRBV19 and TRBJ1-5; no definite D call. The germline CDR1 and CDR2 sequences are LNHDA and SQIVND (reference sequence). V lost 0 bases to trimming and J lost 5 bases, with 8 bases between them. CDR3 length: 14 residues. CDR3: CASSIEVGDQPQHF. In DNA form, the CDR3 reads TGTGCCAGTAGTATAGAAGTCGGGGATCAGCCCCAGCATTTT.

This chain links TRBV2 with TRBJ2-1; 12 positions match TRBD2. The CDR3 is made up of 16 amino acids. The J segment lost 7 bases and the V segment lost 3 bases, leaving 7 bases of the junction unmatched. Germline-derived CDR1 and CDR2 are SNHLY and FYNNEI. The CDR3 is CASSERTSGTGNEQFF. CDR3 bases: TGTGCCAGCAGTGAGAGGACTAGCGGGACCGGGAATGAGCAGTTCTTC.

This clone was observed a few times. This rearrangement joins TRBV18 to TRBJ2-7; tentative D call: TRBD2 (6 bases). V gave up 1 base and J gave up 1 base, with 8 bases separating them. Germline V lookup: CDR1 KGHSH, CDR2 LQKENI. The CDR3 has 14 residues. CDR3 coding DNA: TGTGCCAGCTCACCACGGGCGGGATCCTACGAGCAGTACTTC. Its translation is CASSPRAGSYEQYF.